These 8 T cell receptor beta chains share one sample of origin, sequenced in a study of multiple sclerosis patients with progressive multifocal leukoencephalopathy. Repertoires were generated with immunoSEQ multiplex PCR, while TCRdb's copy carries only in-frame clones and drops some. This table holds more than 30,000 clones, 87% found once. Time point given: time of PML onset. Sequences were derived from PBMCs, sampled from a patient treated with natalizumab. These receptors originate from a woman between 40 and 50 years old with progressive multifocal leukoencephalopathy.

The chain joins TRBV19 to TRBJ2-5, with 10 nucleotides matching TRBD1. With V trimmed by 6 bases and J by 5 bases, 6 bases remained unmatched. The germline V gene has CDR1 LNHDA and CDR2 SQIVND (reference sequence). This CDR3 has 14 amino acids. In nucleotides, the CDR3 is TGTGCCAGTAGAGAGACAGGGGGCGGTGAGACCCAGTACTTC. It translates to CASRETGGGETQYF.

The chain recombines TRBV28 with TRBJ1-2; 8 nucleotides match TRBD1. Germline V gene sequence: CDR1 MDHEN, CDR2 SYDVKM. The V segment lost 5 bases and the J segment 4 bases; nucleotides outside the gene matches: 12. There are 16 residues in the CDR3. CDR3 sequence: CASSPPAGGSIYGYTF. DNA of the CDR3: TGTGCCAGCAGTCCTCCGGCAGGGGGCTCGATCTATGGCTACACCTTC.

V usage is TRBV21-1 and J usage is TRBJ2-3; the table gives TRBD2 as D, unverified against the DNA. TRBV21-1 is a documented pseudogene. The CDR3 is made up of 8 amino acids. CDR3 residues: CMRGTQYF. CDR3 nucleotides: TGTATGCGAGGTACGCAGTATTTT.

In nucleotides, the CDR3 is TGTGCCAGCAGCCAAGATATTACCTACGAGCAGTACTTC. It is translated as CASSQDITYEQYF. The chain is built from TRBV4-2 and TRBJ2-5; D unclear. The DNA end favors TRBJ2-7, so the J call may be wrong. The length of the CDR3 is 13 residues. CDR1 is LGHNA, CDR2 YNFKEQ, per germline.

V is TRBV2 and J is TRBJ2-1; D not certain. Trimming removed 5 bases at V and 8 bases at J, with 7 bases between. The germline V gene has CDR1 SNHLY and CDR2 FYNNEI. The CDR3 extends over 11 amino acids. The CDR3 spells CASSIWDEQFF. In DNA form, the CDR3 reads TGTGCCAGCAGTATCTGGGATGAGCAGTTCTTC. Based on the CDR3 plus reference TRBV2 and TRBJ2-1, the full variable domain is EPEVTQTPSHQVTQMGQEVILRCVPISNHLYFYWYRQILGQKVEFLVSFYNNEISEKSEIFDDQFSVERPDGSNFTLKIRSTKLEDSAMYFCASSIWDEQFFGPGTRLTVL.

The chain joins TRBV18 to TRBJ2-7; 11 nucleotides line up with TRBD1. The CDR3 length is 16 residues. The germline gives CDR1 KGHSH, CDR2 LQKENI. With 0 bases clipped from V and 5 bases from J, the junction kept 6 bases outside the gene matches. CDR3 nucleotide sequence: TGTGCCAGCTCACCACCGGTGGGACAGGGGGGTGACGAGCAGTACTTC. It codes for CASSPPVGQGGDEQYF.

This sequence joins TRBV19 and TRBJ2-1, with 10 bases aligning to TRBD2. The CDR3 is 14 amino acids. J was trimmed by 8 bases and V by 7 bases; bases with no gene match: 8. Germline loops: CDR1 LNHDA, CDR2 SQIVND (reference sequence). DNA for the CDR3: TGTGCCAGTATGCCAGCGGGGGGGCTTCATGAGCAGTTCTTC. Translating it yields CASMPAGGLHEQFF. The whole variable domain, filled in from reference TRBV19 and TRBJ2-1, reads DGGITQSPKYLFRKEGQNVTLSCEQNLNHDAMYWYRQDPGQGLRLIYYSQIVNDFQKGDIAEGYSVSREKKESFPLTVTSAQKNPTAFYLCASMPAGGLHEQFFGPGTRLTVL.

The CDR3 loop is CASSQDYGTSGSGNTIYF. In DNA form, the CDR3 reads TGCGCCAGCAGCCAAGATTATGGGACATCTGGCTCTGGAAACACCATATATTTT. The J gene is TRBJ1-3, the V gene TRBV4-3; the D gene is possibly TRBD1 (6 bases). The CDR3 loop spans 18 amino acids. Trimming shortened V by 0 bases and J by 0 bases, and 15 bases separated the two germline ends. Germline V gene sequence: CDR1 LGHNA, CDR2 YSLEER.